These T cell receptor beta chains were read from a single sample in a study of T cells after yellow fever vaccination. TCRdb redid the calling of the 5' RACE reads with MiXCR, one entry per CDR3 protein. The data contain about 580,000 distinct CDR3 sequences, about a sixth of them singletons. The input for sequencing was PBMCs, taken 5 to 6 days after the first yellow fever vaccination. These receptor sequences come from a man between 18 and 35 years old who received the YFV17D yellow fever vaccine. The CDR3 runs from the conserved cysteine through the conserved F or W. The D gene is left open where the match is weak. Only some rows state a clone size, as once, few, many or a class for expanded clones.

J	D	size	V	CDR3	DNA
TRBJ2-1	NA	few	TRBV20-1	CSGRGANNEQFF	TGCAGTGGCCGGGGGGCGAACAATGAGCAGTTCTTC
TRBJ2-1	TRBD2	NA	TRBV11-2	CASSEPPPASGGRTYNEQFF	TGTGCCAGCAGCGAACCCCCTCCAGCTAGCGGGGGGCGGACTTACAATGAGCAGTTCTTC
TRBJ2-1	TRBD2	NA	TRBV4-1	CASSQPGLASYNEQFF	TGCGCCAGCAGCCAACCGGGACTAGCCTCCTACAATGAGCAGTTCTTC
TRBJ2-1	NA	few	TRBV29-1	CSVELQGPSYNEQFF	TGCAGCGTTGAATTGCAGGGGCCCTCCTACAATGAGCAGTTCTTC
TRBJ1-1	NA	few	TRBV5-1	CASSFGGKNTEAFF	TGCGCCAGCAGCTTTGGGGGGAAAAACACTGAAGCTTTCTTT
TRBJ2-6	TRBD1	NA	TRBV10-1	CASSPGTGSGANVLTF	TGCGCCAGCAGTCCCGGGACAGGGTCCGGGGCCAACGTCCTGACTTTC
TRBJ2-5	NA	once	TRBV20-1	CSATTPRLQTQYF	TGCAGTGCTACCACCCCCAGATTGCAGACCCAGTACTTC
TRBJ1-4	NA	few	TRBV4-1	CASSRIGEKLFF	TGCGCCAGCAGCCGGATCGGCGAAAAACTGTTTTTT
TRBJ1-5	NA	few	TRBV7-2	CASSLDMMPNQPQHF	TGTGCCAGCAGCTTAGATATGATGCCCAATCAGCCCCAGCATTTT
TRBJ2-3	TRBD1	NA	TRBV5-1	CASSQDRDSDTQYF	TGCGCCAGCAGCCAGGACAGGGATTCAGATACGCAGTATTTT
TRBJ2-3	TRBD2	few	TRBV4-3	CASSPGVAGVDTQYF	TGCGCCAGCAGCCCCGGGGTAGCGGGGGTCGATACGCAGTATTTT
TRBJ1-6	TRBD1	NA	TRBV7-2	CASSSRQGDGSPLHF	TGTGCCAGCAGTAGTCGACAGGGAGATGGTTCACCCCTCCACTTT
TRBJ1-2	NA	few	TRBV5-4	CASSDDSNYGYTF	TGTGCCAGCAGCGACGACAGTAACTATGGCTACACCTTC
TRBJ1-2	NA	NA	TRBV6-5	CASSYYPGARYGYTF	TGTGCCAGCAGTTACTACCCTGGGGCTAGATATGGCTACACCTTC
TRBJ1-1	NA	NA	TRBV6-2/TRBV6-3	CASSPKYQGFNTEAFF	TGTGCCAGCAGCCCCAAATACCAGGGGTTCAACACTGAAGCTTTCTTT
TRBJ1-2	NA	NA	TRBV7-9	CASSLGGGMNYGYTF	TGTGCCAGCAGCTTAGGCGGGGGTATGAACTATGGCTACACCTTC
TRBJ2-1	TRBD2	NA	TRBV20-1	CSARDPEIAGGPNEQFF	TGCAGTGCTAGAGATCCCGAAATAGCGGGGGGGCCTAATGAGCAGTTCTTC
TRBJ2-5	TRBD2	few	TRBV7-2	CASSTGLAGSQETQYF	TGTGCCAGCAGCACCGGACTAGCGGGGAGCCAAGAGACCCAGTACTTC
TRBJ2-7	NA	NA	TRBV20-1	CSARAPTPAGRSYEQYF	TGCAGTGCTAGAGCTCCCACTCCGGCGGGGAGATCCTACGAGCAGTACTTC
TRBJ1-1	NA	few	TRBV14	CASSLSGLRGGMNTEAFF	TGTGCCAGCAGCCTAAGCGGATTGAGGGGTGGCATGAACACTGAAGCTTTCTTT
TRBJ2-1	TRBD2	NA	TRBV13	CASGGAGGDEQFF	TGTGCCAGCGGGGGAGCGGGGGGCGATGAGCAGTTCTTC
TRBJ2-3	TRBD2	NA	TRBV4-1	CASSPRLAEGTDTQYF	TGCGCCAGCAGCCCCCGACTAGCGGAGGGCACAGATACGCAGTATTTT